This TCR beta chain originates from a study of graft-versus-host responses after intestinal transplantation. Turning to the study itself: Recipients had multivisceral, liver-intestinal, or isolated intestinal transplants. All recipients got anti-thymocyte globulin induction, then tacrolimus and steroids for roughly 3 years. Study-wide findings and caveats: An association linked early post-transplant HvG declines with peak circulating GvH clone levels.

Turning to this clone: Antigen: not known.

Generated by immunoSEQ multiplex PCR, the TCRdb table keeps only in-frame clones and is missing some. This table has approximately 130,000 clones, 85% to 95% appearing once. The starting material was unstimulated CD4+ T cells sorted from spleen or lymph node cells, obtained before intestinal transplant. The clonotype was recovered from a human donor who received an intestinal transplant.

For the CDR3, the DNA is TGTGCCAGCAGCCGGCCTTCAGGGGCAGGACTGGAGCAGTACTTC. Protein sequence: CASSRPSGAGLEQYF. The J gene is TRBJ2-7, the V gene TRBV5-4, with D tentatively TRBD1 (6 bases). Trimming removed 4 bases from V and 7 bases from J, with 21 bases in between. The CDR3 consists of 15 residues. Germline values: CDR1 SGHNT, CDR2 YYREEE (reference sequence).